This TCR beta chain is drawn from a study of T cells in localized non-small cell lung cancer. This clone occurred a few times. Germline assignment: CDR1 MNHNS and CDR2 SASEGT. Trimming took 4 bases from V and 2 from J, leaving 11 bases between them. The length of the CDR3 is 15 residues. Some clones are missing from TCRdb's copy, which holds only in-frame ones; the method was immunoSEQ multiplex PCR. Of some 16,000 clones in the sample, 75% to 90% were seen once. This specimen was peripheral blood, taken before any cancer treatment. The chain recombines TRBV6-1 with TRBJ2-2, with D perhaps assigned TRBD1 or TRBD2 (5 bases each). This receptor was identified in a male donor aged 60 or over with stage II squamous cell lung carcinoma. CDR3 coding DNA: TGTGCCAGCAGTGTTCTGGGGGTAAACACCGGGGAGCTGTTTTTT. This gives the protein CASSVLGVNTGELFF.